A single sample is the source of the 21 T cell receptor beta chains below, sequenced in a study of blood T cell repertoires in COVID-19. Profiled with immunoSEQ multiplex PCR; TCRdb holds only in-frame clones, not every one. In the table there are around 300,000 clones, roughly 80% of which are singletons. Sequenced input: peripheral blood. Source of these receptors: a woman in her 50s who had recovered from COVID-19.

The J gene is TRBJ1-4, the V gene TRBV4-3; the D gene is possibly TRBD1 (5 bases). V was cut by 6 bases and J by 6 bases, with 20 bases left in between. Germline CDR1 and CDR2: LGHNA and YSLEER. This CDR3 region has 16 residues. The CDR3 bases are TGCGCCAGCAGTACCGGGACTGAAGCCGTCTATGAAAAACTGTTTTTT. Translated: CASSTGTEAVYEKLFF.

The genes are TRBV5-4 and TRBJ2-3; no clear D gene. This CDR3 is 15 amino acids long. Germline V gene data show CDR1 as SGHNT and CDR2 as YYREEE (reference sequence). V lost 1 base to trimming and J lost 0 bases, with 9 bases between them. The CDR3 here is CASSLTVSSTDTQYF. The CDR3 DNA sequence: TGTGCCAGCAGCTTGACAGTCTCTAGCACAGATACGCAGTATTTT.

V is TRBV7-9 and J is TRBJ2-5, with 9 bases matching TRBD2. Per germline, CDR1 SEHNR and CDR2 FQNEAQ (reference sequence). There are 16 residues in the CDR3. V lost 5 bases and J lost 4; bases outside the gene matches: 11. In DNA, the CDR3 is TGTGCCAGCAGCCACCCGGCGGGACTAGCAGCAGAGACCCAGTACTTC. Protein: CASSHPAGLAAETQYF. Full variable domain (rest looked up from reference TRBV7-9 and TRBJ2-5): DTGVSQNPRHKITKRGQNVTFRCDPISEHNRLYWYRQTLGQGPEFLTYFQNEAQLEKSRLLSDRFSAERPKGSFSTLEIQRTEQGDSAMYLCASSHPAGLAAETQYFGPGTRLLVL.

V gene TRBV6-2 or TRBV6-3 combines with J gene TRBJ1-1; D is uncertain. CDR1 is MNHEY, CDR2 SVGEGT, per germline. With 3 bases removed from V and 4 bases from J, the gap between germline ends came to 9 bases. The length of the CDR3 is 13 residues. DNA of the CDR3: TGTGCCAGCAGTTATTTCACTCTCACTGAAGCTTTCTTT. This translates into CASSYFTLTEAFF.

This clone has more than one count but fewer than ten. The V call is TRBV27, the J call TRBJ2-7; D is perhaps TRBD2 (5 bases). Germline V gene data show CDR1 as MNHEY and CDR2 as SMNVEV (reference sequence). V shed 2 bases and J shed 2 bases, with 10 bases lying between them. CDR3 length equals 14 residues. CDR3 region: CASSLRSGPYEQYF. The DNA for the CDR3 is TGTGCCAGCAGTTTAAGGAGCGGCCCCTACGAGCAGTACTTC.

This clone was seen repeatedly, ten times or more. V usage is TRBV5-4 and J usage is TRBJ2-7; 8 bases line up with TRBD2. The V gene end was trimmed by 4 bases and the J gene end by 6 bases; junction bases not matched to a gene: 12. The CDR3 is made up of 15 amino acids. CDR1 is SGHNT, CDR2 YYREEE, per germline (reference sequence). The CDR3 sequence is CASSLRAGGSGEQYF. Here the CDR3 DNA reads TGTGCCAGCAGCCTCCGGGCGGGGGGCAGTGGCGAGCAGTACTTC.

V and J are TRBV28 and TRBJ1-5; D remains unclear. The CDR3 totals 12 residues. CDR1 and CDR2 (germline): MDHEN, SYDVKM. The ends were cut back, 5 bases at V and 4 bases at J, with 6 bases in the middle. The CDR3 region is CASSPLNQPQHF. CDR3 nucleotide sequence: TGTGCCAGCAGTCCTCTAAATCAGCCCCAGCATTTT.

The V call is TRBV4-3, the J call TRBJ1-6; D gene ambiguous. The V gene's germline CDR1 is LGHNA and CDR2 YSLEER. This CDR3 has 17 residues. Trimming stripped 0 bases from V and 0 bases from J, with 9 bases between. The CDR3 DNA is TGCGCCAGCAGCCAAGATTTAGGGAGCTCCTATAATTCACCCCTCCACTTT. This codes for CASSQDLGSSYNSPLHF.

The rearrangement links TRBV27 to TRBJ2-7; 7 nucleotides match TRBD1. The CDR3 spans 13 residues. Losses at the gene ends were 5 bases for V and 2 bases for J; bases not matched to a gene: 3. Germline V CDR1 and CDR2: MNHEY, SMNVEV (reference sequence). Here the CDR3 reads CASSNRGAYEQYF. The CDR3 DNA follows: TGTGCCAGCAGTAACAGGGGAGCCTACGAGCAGTACTTC.

The chain has TRBV5-1 and TRBJ2-1, with 14 bases lining up with TRBD2. This CDR3 comprises 18 residues. The V gene's germline CDR1 is SGHRS and CDR2 YFSETQ. Trimming removed 3 bases from V and 7 bases from J; junction bases left unmatched: 12. The CDR3 DNA follows: TGCGCCAGCAGCTCCAGACTAGCGGGGGGGACCTCTAGGAATGAGCAGTTCTTC. It codes for CASSSRLAGGTSRNEQFF.

This clone came up once. The V and J genes are TRBV9 and TRBJ2-1; 16 bases are a match to TRBD2. The trim removed 7 bases at V and 6 bases at J, leaving 4 bases unmatched. This CDR3 region has 15 residues. Germline CDR1 is SGDLS and CDR2 is YYNGEE. This chain's CDR3 is CASGGLAGGPNEQFF. In DNA, the CDR3 is TGTGCCAGCGGGGGACTAGCGGGAGGGCCCAATGAGCAGTTCTTC.

V gene TRBV28 combines with J gene TRBJ1-2; TRBD1 matches at 7 bases. CDR1 is MDHEN and CDR2 is SYDVKM in the germline V gene. The CDR3 has 12 residues. Trimming removed 6 bases from V and 8 bases from J; junction bases left unmatched: 6. The CDR3 region has the DNA TGTGCCAGCAGGCCCTCGACAGGGGGCTACACCTTC. It encodes CASRPSTGGYTF.

The chain joins TRBV9 to TRBJ1-2; possibly TRBD1 for D (6 bases). The CDR3 is 15 amino acids. Germline V CDR1 and CDR2: SGDLS, YYNGEE. V was clipped by 0 bases and J by 0 bases, with 9 bases between them. Written as DNA, the CDR3 is TGTGCCAGCAGCGTAGCGACAGGTCCTAACTATGGCTACACCTTC. This translates into CASSVATGPNYGYTF.

The chain employs TRBV29-1 and TRBJ2-5, with a tentative D call TRBD2 (6 bases). Trimming shortened V by 1 base and J by 3 bases, and 12 bases separated the two germline ends. Germline CDR1 reads SQVTM; CDR2 reads ANQGSEA. This CDR3 contains 14 residues. CDR3 bases: TGCAGCGTTGAAGGAGGGAGGACTGAAGAGACCCAGTACTTC. Translated: CSVEGGRTEETQYF.

The gene calls are TRBV30 and TRBJ2-5; 7 bases map to TRBD1. J lost 1 base, V lost 2 bases, and 7 bases had no gene match. CDR3 length: 15 amino acids. Germline CDR1 is GTSNPN and CDR2 is SVGIG (reference sequence). Written as DNA, the CDR3 is TGTGCCTGGAGTCCGCAGGACAGGCCCCAAGAGACCCAGTACTTC. Its protein product is CAWSPQDRPQETQYF.

The chain carries TRBV4-3 and TRBJ1-2; D perhaps matches TRBD1 (5 bases). The CDR3 has 15 amino acids. Germline loops: CDR1 LGHNA, CDR2 YSLEER. V was shortened by 1 base and J by 5 bases, with 14 bases between the two germline ends. This CDR3 is CASSQATGAGYGYTF. CDR3 nucleotides: TGCGCCAGCAGCCAAGCCACTGGGGCAGGGTATGGCTACACCTTC.

The gene calls are TRBV28 and TRBJ2-5, with TRBD1 matching over 10 bases. CDR1 and CDR2 from the germline V gene are MDHEN and SYDVKM. The CDR3 runs to 18 residues. Trimming took 5 bases from V and 5 from J; bases not matched to a gene: 17. The CDR3 loop is CASSGVQAGTGASETQYF. Written as DNA, the CDR3 is TGTGCCAGCAGTGGCGTACAAGCCGGGACAGGGGCTTCGGAGACCCAGTACTTC.

The chain joins TRBV7-9 to TRBJ2-4, with D possibly matching TRBD2 (7 bases). Looked up from germline, CDR1 is SEHNR and CDR2 is FQNEAQ (reference sequence). The CDR3 consists of 17 residues. The V and J ends lost 5 bases and 0 bases respectively, with 17 bases between them. This CDR3 reads CASSLSAGALAKNIQYF. DNA for the CDR3: TGTGCCAGCAGCCTCTCTGCGGGGGCCTTAGCCAAAAACATTCAGTACTTC.

This chain connects TRBV24-1 to TRBJ2-1, with TRBD2 matching over 10 bases. The CDR3 has 15 amino acids. Germline CDR1 KGHDR, CDR2 SFDVKD. Trimming removed 9 bases from V and 4 bases from J; junction bases left unmatched: 8. The CDR3: CATAKYSGGYNEQFF. In nucleotides, the CDR3 is TGTGCCACCGCTAAATATAGCGGGGGGTACAATGAGCAGTTCTTC.

This chain connects TRBV6-5 to TRBJ2-7, with 9 bases matching TRBD1. This CDR3 contains 16 residues. The germline gives CDR1 MNHEY, CDR2 SVGAGI. Unmatched junction bases numbered 3, after V lost 0 bases and J lost 0 bases. CDR3 bases: TGTGCCAGCAGTTACTCGGGGACAGGGAGCTCCTACGAGCAGTACTTC. It yields the protein CASSYSGTGSSYEQYF.

The J gene is TRBJ2-2, the V gene TRBV13, with 8 bases that match TRBD2. This CDR3 region has 16 residues. Germline V CDR1 and CDR2: PRHDT, FYEKMQ (reference sequence). V was pared by 0 bases and J by 7 bases, with 7 bases of the junction left unmatched. In DNA, the CDR3 is TGTGCCAGCAGCTTAGGACCCGGGACTAGGTTCGGGGAGCTGTTTTTT. Translating it yields CASSLGPGTRFGELFF. Together with reference TRBV13 and TRBJ2-2, the CDR3 gives the full variable domain: AAGVIQSPRHLIKEKRETATLKCYPIPRHDTVYWYQQGPGQDPQFLISFYEKMQSDKGSIPDRFSAQQFSDYHSELNMSSLELGDSALYFCASSLGPGTRFGELFFGEGSRLTVL.